This TCR beta chain is from a study of shared clonotypes between healthy human individuals. Study-level findings and limits: For naive CD4 cells, 4% to 5% of clonotypes were shared across a handful of donors. Incompleteness in sorted-subset sequencing, despite large depth, was shown by rarefaction. Generation probability values for non-shared clonotypes were lower than those for clonotypes shared by all four donors.

The CDR3 runs to 15 residues. Trimming stripped 1 base from V and 2 bases from J, with 12 bases between. In germline, CDR1 is SGHKS, CDR2 YYEKEE (reference sequence). The method was immunoSEQ multiplex PCR; TCRdb's version includes in-frame clones alone and lacks a portion of them. The sample lists around 940,000 clones; 60% to 85% were seen once. In regard to this clone: Its antigen remains unknown.

Donors comprised only Caucasian adults living in Nashville, Tennessee. This clonotype was sampled from a man between 18 and 35 years old in good health. The rearrangement joins TRBV5-5 to TRBJ1-2, with D hard to call. Input material: memory CD4+ T cells sorted from blood. Subset defined: CD45RA-negative fraction. CDR3 sequence: CASSLIADTNYGYTF. The DNA for the CDR3 is TGTGCCAGCAGCTTGATTGCGGATACCAACTATGGCTACACCTTC.